This is a list of T cell receptor beta chains from one sample in a study of T cell responses to AZD1222 COVID-19 vaccine. The assay was immunoSEQ multiplex PCR, and TCRdb's table has in-frame clones only and misses some. The sample records 140,000 or so clones, around 83% being singletons. Sequencing used peripheral blood, obtained 28 days after the second AZD1222 dose. These receptor sequences come from an adult who received the AZD1222 COVID-19 vaccine. Both conserved end residues are part of each CDR3. Each record gives: J gene, V gene, D gene, clone size, CDR3 protein, CDR3 DNA. The D gene is left open where the match is weak. Clone size, where shown, is once, few, many, or a class for clones that have expanded.

J: TRBJ1-5; V: TRBV15; D: -; size: once; CDR3: CATSRDPSANQPQHF; DNA: TGTGCCACCAGCAGAGATCCCAGCGCCAATCAGCCCCAGCATTTT
J: TRBJ1-5; V: TRBV18; D: TRBD1; size: -; CDR3: CASSPLSGGGQPQHF; DNA: TGTGCCAGCTCACCACTCTCAGGGGGCGGGCAGCCCCAGCATTTT
J: TRBJ2-1; V: TRBV7-9; D: TRBD1; size: -; CDR3: CASSLEVRGFQDEQFF; DNA: TGTGCCAGCAGCTTAGAGGTCAGGGGGTTCCAGGATGAGCAGTTCTTC
J: TRBJ2-5; V: TRBV11-2; D: TRBD2; size: -; CDR3: CASSWLQRGQETQYF; DNA: TGTGCCAGCAGCTGGCTCCAGCGGGGCCAAGAGACCCAGTACTTC
J: TRBJ2-7; V: TRBV6-1; D: TRBD2; size: -; CDR3: CASSEILPSGGRSPEQYF; DNA: TGTGCCAGCAGTGAAATCCTGCCTAGCGGGGGGCGATCCCCCGAGCAGTACTTC
J: TRBJ1-2; V: TRBV12-5; D: -; size: few; CDR3: CASGLDLKGFYYGYTF; DNA: TGTGCTAGTGGTTTGGACCTCAAAGGGTTTTACTATGGCTACACCTTC
J: TRBJ1-1; V: TRBV18; D: TRBD1; size: -; CDR3: CASSPGLALQGANTEAFF; DNA: TGTGCCAGCTCACCCGGACTGGCGCTACAGGGGGCGAACACTGAAGCTTTCTTT
J: TRBJ2-7; V: TRBV7-2; D: -; size: -; CDR3: CASSLTVRGDYEQYF; DNA: TGTGCCAGCAGCTTAACCGTCCGGGGTGACTACGAGCAGTACTTC
J: TRBJ2-2; V: TRBV12-5; D: -; size: -; CDR3: CASGDRDKNTGELFF; DNA: TGTGCTAGTGGGGACCGGGACAAGAACACCGGGGAGCTGTTTTTT
J: TRBJ2-1; V: TRBV4-2; D: TRBD2; size: -; CDR3: CASSQGLANEQFF; DNA: TGTGCCAGCAGCCAAGGACTAGCGAATGAGCAGTTCTTC
J: TRBJ1-3; V: TRBV28; D: TRBD1; size: -; CDR3: CASSTPGQGSGNTIYF; DNA: TGTGCCAGCAGTACCCCGGGACAGGGTTCTGGAAACACCATATATTTT
J: TRBJ1-2; V: TRBV11-2; D: TRBD1; size: -; CDR3: CASSARQGDGYTF; DNA: TGTGCCAGCAGCGCACGACAGGGAGATGGCTACACCTTC
J: TRBJ2-7; V: TRBV5-1; D: -; size: -; CDR3: CASSLSGPGEQYF; DNA: TGCGCCAGCAGCTTGTCCGGGCCCGGCGAGCAGTACTTC
J: TRBJ1-3; V: TRBV2; D: -; size: -; CDR3: CASSSQSSGNTIYF; DNA: TGTGCCAGCTCCAGTCAGAGCTCTGGAAACACCATATATTTT
J: TRBJ1-1; V: TRBV10-3; D: -; size: -; CDR3: CAISEAGPNTEAFF; DNA: TGTGCCATCAGTGAGGCAGGACCGAACACTGAAGCTTTCTTT
J: TRBJ1-5; V: TRBV21-1; D: -; size: once; CDR3: CASSKALNSNQPQHF; DNA: TGTGCCAGCAGCAAGGCACTTAATAGCAATCAGCCCCAGCATTTT
J: TRBJ1-3; V: TRBV2; D: -; size: once; CDR3: CASTPGQRPVSGNTIYF; DNA: TGTGCCAGCACTCCAGGGCAACGGCCCGTTTCTGGAAACACCATATATTTT
J: TRBJ1-5; V: TRBV6-5; D: TRBD1; size: -; CDR3: CASSRQGAQPQHF; DNA: TGTGCCAGCAGCCGACAGGGGGCTCAGCCCCAGCATTTT
J: TRBJ2-1; V: TRBV27; D: -; size: -; CDR3: CASTREGLNEQFF; DNA: TGTGCCAGCACCCGAGAGGGTCTCAATGAGCAGTTCTTC
J: TRBJ1-2; V: TRBV19; D: -; size: -; CDR3: CASTVGQGIVGYTF; DNA: TGTGCCAGTACCGTTGGGCAGGGGATTGTAGGCTACACCTTC
J: TRBJ1-1; V: TRBV20-1; D: -; size: -; CDR3: CKLMRGSEAFF; DNA: TGCAAGTTAATGAGGGGGAGCGAAGCTTTCTTT
J: TRBJ1-1; V: TRBV11-2; D: -; size: -; CDR3: CASSLSGYTEAFF; DNA: TGTGCCAGCAGCTTAAGCGGCTACACTGAAGCTTTCTTT
J: TRBJ2-2; V: TRBV5-6; D: -; size: -; CDR3: CASSLFWGAGELFF; DNA: TGTGCCAGCAGCTTGTTTTGGGGGGCCGGGGAGCTGTTTTTT
J: TRBJ1-1; V: TRBV7-8; D: TRBD1; size: few; CDR3: CASSPTPRGPTEAFF; DNA: TGTGCCAGCAGCCCTACGCCCAGGGGGCCCACTGAAGCTTTCTTT
J: TRBJ1-2; V: TRBV27; D: -; size: -; CDR3: CASSLTQQAGGYGYTF; DNA: TGTGCCAGCAGTTTAACCCAACAGGCGGGGGGCTATGGCTACACCTTC
J: TRBJ2-2; V: TRBV6-5; D: -; size: -; CDR3: CASSRLVSGELFF; DNA: TGTGCCAGCAGCCGACTAGTGAGCGGGGAGCTGTTTTTT
J: TRBJ1-1; V: TRBV7-8; D: -; size: -; CDR3: CASSLQGSGTEAFF; DNA: TGTGCCAGCAGCCTCCAGGGGAGCGGTACTGAAGCTTTCTTT
J: TRBJ2-1; V: TRBV11-2; D: TRBD2; size: -; CDR3: CASSYTSGGAYEQFF; DNA: TGTGCCAGCAGCTACACTAGCGGGGGGGCCTATGAGCAGTTCTTC
J: TRBJ2-3; V: TRBV4-1; D: TRBD2; size: few; CDR3: CASSHPGLGSGGDTQYF; DNA: TGCGCCAGCAGCCACCCGGGACTAGGGAGTGGTGGAGATACGCAGTATTTT
J: TRBJ2-7; V: TRBV5-4; D: -; size: -; CDR3: CASSMGAFEQYF; DNA: TGTGCCAGCAGCATGGGGGCTTTCGAGCAGTACTTC
J: TRBJ2-7; V: TRBV5-1; D: -; size: -; CDR3: CASSLGPGSDEQYF; DNA: TGCGCCAGCAGCTTGGGTCCAGGCTCGGACGAGCAGTACTTC
J: TRBJ2-2; V: TRBV7-8; D: -; size: -; CDR3: CASSLDSGDTGELFF; DNA: TGTGCCAGCAGCTTAGATAGCGGTGACACCGGGGAGCTGTTTTTT
J: TRBJ2-3; V: TRBV4-1; D: TRBD2; size: -; CDR3: CASSHIGREDVTDTQYF; DNA: TGCGCCAGCAGCCATATTGGGCGGGAGGACGTCACAGATACGCAGTATTTT
J: TRBJ2-7; V: TRBV6-2/TRBV6-3; D: TRBD1; size: -; CDR3: CASSYDAGQGPPGQYF; DNA: TGTGCCAGCAGTTACGACGCGGGACAGGGGCCCCCCGGGCAGTACTTC
J: TRBJ1-5; V: TRBV6-1; D: -; size: -; CDR3: CASSEGGSNQPQHF; DNA: TGTGCCAGCAGTGAAGGGGGAAGCAATCAGCCCCAGCATTTT
J: TRBJ2-5; V: TRBV5-4; D: TRBD1; size: -; CDR3: CASSYGQGREETQYF; DNA: TGTGCCAGCAGCTACGGACAGGGGAGGGAAGAGACCCAGTACTTC
J: TRBJ2-2; V: TRBV5-1; D: TRBD1; size: -; CDR3: CASSRPRDRFSGELFF; DNA: TGCGCCAGCAGCCGTCCCCGGGACAGGTTTTCCGGGGAGCTGTTTTTT
J: TRBJ2-7; V: TRBV4-1; D: -; size: -; CDR3: CASGKTGFEQYF; DNA: TGCGCCAGCGGAAAAACAGGGTTCGAGCAGTACTTC
J: TRBJ1-1; V: TRBV6-5; D: -; size: few; CDR3: CASSYSGQDTEAFF; DNA: TGTGCCAGCAGTTACTCGGGTCAGGACACTGAAGCTTTCTTT
J: TRBJ2-4; V: TRBV19; D: TRBD1; size: -; CDR3: CASSGLTGRSLAKNIQYF; DNA: TGTGCCAGTAGTGGTCTGACAGGGCGATCCCTAGCCAAAAACATTCAGTACTTC
J: TRBJ2-2; V: TRBV7-9; D: -; size: -; CDR3: CASSLAPGPGELFF; DNA: TGTGCCAGCAGCTTAGCGCCAGGGCCCGGGGAGCTGTTTTTT
J: TRBJ1-3; V: TRBV27; D: -; size: -; CDR3: CASSLDRTGNTIYF; DNA: TGTGCCAGCAGTCTGGACAGAACTGGAAACACCATATATTTT
J: TRBJ2-7; V: TRBV2; D: TRBD1; size: -; CDR3: CASSRTGDYEQYF; DNA: TGTGCCAGCAGTAGGACAGGGGACTACGAGCAGTACTTC
J: TRBJ1-1; V: TRBV7-8; D: TRBD1; size: -; CDR3: CASSGWTGTIEAFF; DNA: TGTGCCAGCAGCGGTTGGACAGGGACCATAGAAGCTTTCTTT
J: TRBJ2-3; V: TRBV10-3; D: -; size: -; CDR3: CAIGGKDNADTQYF; DNA: TGTGCCATCGGCGGGAAGGATAACGCAGATACGCAGTATTTT
J: TRBJ2-2; V: TRBV4-2; D: TRBD2; size: -; CDR3: CASTQGRGETGELFF; DNA: TGTGCCAGCACCCAGGGGCGGGGGGAGACCGGGGAGCTGTTTTTT
J: TRBJ2-3; V: TRBV27; D: -; size: -; CDR3: CASSTNTDLTSTGTDTQYF; DNA: TGTGCTAGCAGTACGAACACTGACCTGACTAGTACTGGCACAGATACGCAGTATTTT
J: TRBJ2-7; V: TRBV11-3; D: TRBD1; size: -; CDR3: CASSLDPGGQGTYEQYF; DNA: TGTGCCAGCAGCTTAGATCCCGGGGGACAGGGAACCTACGAGCAGTACTTC
J: TRBJ2-1; V: TRBV9; D: TRBD1; size: -; CDR3: CASSVVDRGGYNEQFF; DNA: TGTGCCAGCAGCGTAGTGGACAGGGGGGGATACAATGAGCAGTTCTTC
J: TRBJ1-1; V: TRBV10-1; D: -; size: -; CDR3: CASSVTSSIRPGDSEAFF; DNA: TGCGCCAGCAGTGTCACCTCCTCGATCCGCCCAGGGGATAGTGAAGCTTTCTTT
J: TRBJ2-1; V: TRBV3-1/TRBV3-2; D: -; size: -; CDR3: CASSQAGAVRNEQFF; DNA: TGTGCCAGCAGCCAAGCGGGAGCGGTACGGAATGAGCAGTTCTTC
J: TRBJ1-5; V: TRBV12-3/TRBV12-4; D: -; size: -; CDR3: CASSPINQPQHF; DNA: TGTGCCAGCAGTCCGATTAATCAGCCCCAGCATTTT
J: TRBJ1-2; V: TRBV6-1; D: -; size: -; CDR3: CASSEGTVYGYTF; DNA: TGTGCCAGCAGTGAAGGGACGGTCTATGGCTACACCTTC
J: TRBJ2-7; V: TRBV11-1; D: -; size: once; CDR3: CASRQGSSSYEQYF; DNA: TGTGCCAGCAGACAAGGTAGCAGCTCCTACGAGCAGTACTTC
J: TRBJ1-4; V: TRBV3-1/TRBV3-2; D: -; size: once; CDR3: CASSQDGAGPNEKLFF; DNA: TGTGCCAGCAGCCAAGATGGCGCAGGTCCTAATGAAAAACTGTTTTTT
J: TRBJ1-1; V: TRBV6-1; D: -; size: -; CDR3: CASSEVYLNTEAFF; DNA: TGTGCCAGCAGTGAAGTTTATCTAAACACTGAAGCTTTCTTT
J: TRBJ2-1; V: TRBV27; D: TRBD2; size: once; CDR3: CASTLVIAGGPGYNEQFF; DNA: TGTGCCAGCACTCTGGTGATAGCGGGAGGGCCTGGATACAATGAGCAGTTCTTC
J: TRBJ2-3; V: TRBV5-1; D: -; size: -; CDR3: CASSLGAADTQYF; DNA: TGCGCCAGCAGCCTGGGAGCGGCAGATACGCAGTATTTT
J: TRBJ1-5; V: TRBV3-1/TRBV3-2; D: -; size: -; CDR3: CASSQTGRDQPQHF; DNA: TGTGCCAGCAGCCAAACAGGGCGCGATCAGCCCCAGCATTTT
J: TRBJ2-3; V: TRBV6-6; D: TRBD1; size: -; CDR3: CASDRGQVDTQYF; DNA: TGTGCCAGTGACAGGGGGCAGGTAGATACGCAGTATTTT